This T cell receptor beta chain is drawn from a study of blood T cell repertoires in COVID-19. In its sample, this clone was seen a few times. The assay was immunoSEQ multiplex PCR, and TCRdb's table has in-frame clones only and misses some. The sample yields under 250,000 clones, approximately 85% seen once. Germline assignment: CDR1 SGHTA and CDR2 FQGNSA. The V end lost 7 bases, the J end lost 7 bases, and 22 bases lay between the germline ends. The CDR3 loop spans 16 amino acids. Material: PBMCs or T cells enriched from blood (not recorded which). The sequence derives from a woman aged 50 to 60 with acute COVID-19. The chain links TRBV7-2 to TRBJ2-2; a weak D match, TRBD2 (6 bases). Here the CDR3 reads CASTIRVAAFYGELFF. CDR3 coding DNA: TGTGCCAGCACCATTAGGGTAGCGGCGTTCTACGGGGAGCTGTTTTTT.